Below are 19 T cell receptor beta chains sequenced from a single sample in a study of T cells after yellow fever vaccination. MiXCR was run by TCRdb on the 5' RACE reads, yielding one entry per CDR3 protein. Seen here are about 340,000 distinct CDR3 sequences, approximately 3.9% observed once, and the top ten hold 20% to 30%. Sequencing used PBMCs, obtained 5 days after the yellow fever booster vaccination. The receptors stem from a man aged 18 to 29 who received the YFV17D yellow fever vaccine.

Many counts were recorded for this clonotype. This rearrangement joins TRBV7-9 to TRBJ2-7; D might be TRBD2 (6 bases). V was cut by 5 bases and J by 4 bases, with 15 bases left in between. CDR3 size: 14 residues. The germline gives CDR1 SEHNR, CDR2 FQNEAQ (reference sequence). The CDR3 coding sequence is TGTGCCAGCAGCCCAGCCAGGGAGGAATACGAGCAGTACGTC. Its protein product is CASSPAREEYEQYV.

The V and J genes are TRBV7-7 and TRBJ2-7, with D perhaps being TRBD1 or TRBD2 (5 bases each). CDR3 length equals 15 residues. From germline, CDR1 is SSHAT and CDR2 FNYEAQ (reference sequence). V was trimmed by 3 bases and J by 2 bases, leaving 14 bases between them. The CDR3 sequence: CASSLGVGEAYEQYF. The CDR3 coding sequence is TGTGCCAGCAGCTTGGGGGTTGGGGAAGCCTACGAGCAGTACTTC. The variable domain in full, completed from reference TRBV7-7 and TRBJ2-7, reads GAGVSQSPRYKVTKRGQDVTLRCDPISSHATLYWYQQALGQGPEFLTYFNYEAQPDKSGLPSDRFSAERPEGSISTLTIQRTEQRDSAMYRCASSLGVGEAYEQYFGPGTRLTVT.

This clonotype was recorded at least ten times. The chain joins TRBV27 to TRBJ2-3, with TRBD2 identical over 8 bases. The ends lost 3 bases at V and 7 bases at J; junction bases unmatched: 15. CDR3 length: 17 residues. From germline, CDR1 is MNHEY and CDR2 SMNVEV (reference sequence). The DNA for the CDR3 is TGTGCCAGCAGTTTCGGGGCCCGTCCGGGGGGGCGAAATACGCAGTATTTT. Translation: CASSFGARPGGRNTQYF.

The table lists this clonotype with a few counts. The chain employs TRBV6-1 and TRBJ1-5, with D perhaps matching TRBD1 (5 bases). The ends were cut back, 6 bases at V and 0 bases at J, with 6 bases in the middle. This CDR3 has 13 amino acids. In germline, CDR1 is MNHNS, CDR2 SASEGT. The CDR3 loop reads CASRGLSNQPQHF. CDR3 in DNA: TGTGCCAGCAGGGGACTTAGCAATCAGCCCCAGCATTTT.

The J gene is TRBJ1-2, the V gene TRBV20-1; no firm D call. The CDR3 is made up of 19 amino acids. CDR1 and CDR2 (germline): DFQATT, SNEGSKA (reference sequence). Deletions cut 1 base from V and 6 bases from J, with 30 bases between. CDR3 region: CSARASGGPTVLFENGYTF. The CDR3 DNA sequence: TGCAGTGCTAGAGCCTCGGGCGGGCCAACAGTGCTATTCGAAAATGGCTACACCTTC.

This clonotype was seen at least ten times. The chain is built from TRBV28 and TRBJ2-2, with TRBD1 identical over 9 bases. With 5 bases clipped from V and 5 bases from J, the junction kept 6 bases outside the gene matches. Germline V gene sequence: CDR1 MDHEN, CDR2 SYDVKM. There are 15 residues in the CDR3. The CDR3 nucleotides read TGTGCCAGCAGTCCCGGGACAGGGTTTACCGGGGAGCTGTTTTTT. This sequence encodes CASSPGTGFTGELFF. The full variable domain, completed using reference TRBV28 and TRBJ2-2, is DVKVTQSSRYLVKRTGEKVFLECVQDMDHENMFWYRQDPGLGLRLIYFSYDVKMKEKGDIPEGYSVSREKKERFSLILESASTNQTSMYLCASSPGTGFTGELFFGEGSRLTVL.

This clonotype showed up many times. This chain joins TRBV24-1 and TRBJ2-5; 10 bases agree with TRBD1. The CDR3 runs 13 residues. Germline V gene data show CDR1 as KGHDR and CDR2 as SFDVKD. The V segment lost 9 bases and the J segment 4 bases; nucleotides outside the gene matches: 4. Written as DNA, the CDR3 is TGTGCCACCGCGACAGGGGGCGGAGAGACCCAGTACTTC. It codes for CATATGGGETQYF.

This clonotype was detected only a few times. The chain joins TRBV12-3 or TRBV12-4 to TRBJ2-5; perhaps D is TRBD1 or TRBD2 (5 bases each). The CDR3 sequence is 13 residues long. Trimming shortened V by 1 base and J by 8 bases, and 11 bases separated the two germline ends. The CDR3 region is CASSLGGRGTQYF. CDR3 DNA: TGTGCCAGCAGTTTAGGGGGACGGGGCACCCAGTACTTC.

The sample holds a few counts of this clonotype. V is TRBV6-6 and J is TRBJ1-5; 7 bases align to TRBD1. CDR3 length: 16 residues. V was pared by 5 bases and J by 1 base, with 8 bases of the junction left unmatched. Germline values: CDR1 MNHNY, CDR2 SVGAGI (reference sequence). CDR3 in amino acids: CASSEVQGLSNQPQHF. The CDR3 coding sequence is TGTGCCAGCAGTGAAGTACAGGGGTTGAGCAATCAGCCCCAGCATTTT.

The table lists this clonotype with a few counts. The chain combines TRBV12-3 or TRBV12-4 with TRBJ2-7; 8 nucleotides align to TRBD1. The CDR3 extends over 14 amino acids. V shed 5 bases and J 3 bases; nucleotides not matched to a gene: 6. CDR3 amino acids: CASSQQGGGYEQYF. The CDR3 DNA is TGTGCCAGCAGTCAACAGGGGGGTGGCTACGAGCAGTACTTC.

This clonotype was seen only a few times. The chain employs TRBV5-1 and TRBJ1-2; D remains unclear. V was shortened by 4 bases and J by 4 bases, with 17 bases between the two germline ends. The CDR3 is 15 amino acids. The V gene's germline CDR1 is SGHRS and CDR2 YFSETQ. The CDR3 loop reads CASSPTSSRVYGYTF. CDR3 DNA sequence: TGCGCCAGCAGCCCCACCTCCTCACGCGTCTATGGCTACACCTTC. Combining the CDR3 with reference TRBV5-1 and TRBJ1-2 gives the whole variable domain KAGVTQTPRYLIKTRGQQVTLSCSPISGHRSVSWYQQTPGQGLQFLFEYFSETQRNKGNFPGRFSGRQFSNSRSEMNVSTLELGDSALYLCASSPTSSRVYGYTFGSGTRLTVV.

V and J are TRBV29-1 and TRBJ2-1, with 10 bases lining up with TRBD1. The CDR3 runs to 14 residues. Trimming at V came to 4 bases and at J to 3 bases, leaving 3 bases not matched to a gene. Looked up from germline, CDR1 is SQVTM and CDR2 is ANQGSEA. The CDR3 protein is CSVARDRGYNEQFF. For the CDR3, the DNA is TGCAGCGTTGCACGGGACAGGGGCTACAATGAGCAGTTCTTC.

This clonotype was found once. V gene TRBV20-1 combines with J gene TRBJ1-6; 9 bases agree with TRBD1. The V gene's germline CDR1 is DFQATT and CDR2 SNEGSKA (reference sequence). This CDR3 has 13 amino acids. J was trimmed by 10 bases and V by 5 bases; bases with no gene match: 6. The CDR3 here is CSAPGTGRSPLHF. CDR3 coding DNA: TGCAGTGCTCCTGGGACAGGGAGGTCACCCCTCCACTTT.

This clonotype has ten or more counts. This chain uses TRBV7-2 with TRBJ2-4; 7 bases are shared with TRBD2. J lost 1 base, V lost 5 bases, and 5 bases had no gene match. This CDR3 comprises 15 residues. Germline CDR1 is SGHTA and CDR2 is FQGNSA. The CDR3 DNA follows: TGTGCCAGCAGCAGGGACTACGGGGCCAAAAACATTCAGTACTTC. It codes for CASSRDYGAKNIQYF.

The V call is TRBV9, the J call TRBJ2-7; weak D call: TRBD2 (6 bases). Per the germline V gene, CDR1 is SGDLS and CDR2 is YYNGEE. The CDR3 is made up of 14 amino acids. V lost 0 bases and J lost 2, with 9 bases in between. The CDR3 DNA reads as TGTGCCAGCAGCGTAGGACTAGTGGCCTACGAGCAGTACTTC. Protein product: CASSVGLVAYEQYF.

This rearrangement joins TRBV7-3 to TRBJ1-5; D remains unclear. Germline V gene sequence: CDR1 SGHTA, CDR2 FQGTGA. V dropped 5 bases and J dropped 5 bases, with 10 bases sitting between them. The CDR3 loop spans 13 amino acids. CDR3 DNA sequence: TGTGCCAGCAGCCCCGACGGCTATCAGCCCCAGCATTTT. It yields the protein CASSPDGYQPQHF.

The sample holds a few counts of this clonotype. The CDR3 protein is CASGAGGYGYTF. In DNA form, the CDR3 reads TGTGCCAGCGGAGCAGGGGGCTATGGCTACACCTTC. The V and J genes are TRBV28 and TRBJ1-2; TRBD1 aligns across 7 bases. The CDR3 spans 12 residues. From germline, CDR1 is MDHEN and CDR2 SYDVKM. The V segment lost 8 bases and the J segment 4 bases; nucleotides outside the gene matches: 4.

This clonotype has at least ten counts. This sequence joins TRBV7-8 and TRBJ2-5; 7 bases agree with TRBD1. The CDR3 contains 15 residues. Trimming removed 6 bases from V and 0 bases from J; junction bases left unmatched: 7. The germline CDR1 and CDR2 sequences are SGHVS and FQNEAQ. CDR3 sequence (DNA): TGTGCCAGCAGGAGGGGGCGTACGTACCAAGAGACCCAGTACTTC. Residues: CASRRGRTYQETQYF. Drawing the rest from reference TRBV7-8 and TRBJ2-5, the complete variable domain is GAGVSQSPRYKVAKRGQDVALRCDPISGHVSLFWYQQALGQGPEFLTYFQNEAQLDKSGLPSDRFFAERPEGSVSTLKIQRTQQEDSAVYLCASRRGRTYQETQYFGPGTRLLVL.

This clonotype was recorded at least ten times. V usage is TRBV20-1 and J usage is TRBJ2-7, with 11 positions matching TRBD2. This CDR3 has 15 residues. Germline CDR1 DFQATT, CDR2 SNEGSKA (reference sequence). The V and J ends lost 0 bases and 3 bases, in that order; junction bases with no gene match: 4. This chain's CDR3 is CSAREPTSGGYEQYF. CDR3 nucleotides: TGCAGTGCTAGAGAGCCAACTAGCGGGGGCTACGAGCAGTACTTC.